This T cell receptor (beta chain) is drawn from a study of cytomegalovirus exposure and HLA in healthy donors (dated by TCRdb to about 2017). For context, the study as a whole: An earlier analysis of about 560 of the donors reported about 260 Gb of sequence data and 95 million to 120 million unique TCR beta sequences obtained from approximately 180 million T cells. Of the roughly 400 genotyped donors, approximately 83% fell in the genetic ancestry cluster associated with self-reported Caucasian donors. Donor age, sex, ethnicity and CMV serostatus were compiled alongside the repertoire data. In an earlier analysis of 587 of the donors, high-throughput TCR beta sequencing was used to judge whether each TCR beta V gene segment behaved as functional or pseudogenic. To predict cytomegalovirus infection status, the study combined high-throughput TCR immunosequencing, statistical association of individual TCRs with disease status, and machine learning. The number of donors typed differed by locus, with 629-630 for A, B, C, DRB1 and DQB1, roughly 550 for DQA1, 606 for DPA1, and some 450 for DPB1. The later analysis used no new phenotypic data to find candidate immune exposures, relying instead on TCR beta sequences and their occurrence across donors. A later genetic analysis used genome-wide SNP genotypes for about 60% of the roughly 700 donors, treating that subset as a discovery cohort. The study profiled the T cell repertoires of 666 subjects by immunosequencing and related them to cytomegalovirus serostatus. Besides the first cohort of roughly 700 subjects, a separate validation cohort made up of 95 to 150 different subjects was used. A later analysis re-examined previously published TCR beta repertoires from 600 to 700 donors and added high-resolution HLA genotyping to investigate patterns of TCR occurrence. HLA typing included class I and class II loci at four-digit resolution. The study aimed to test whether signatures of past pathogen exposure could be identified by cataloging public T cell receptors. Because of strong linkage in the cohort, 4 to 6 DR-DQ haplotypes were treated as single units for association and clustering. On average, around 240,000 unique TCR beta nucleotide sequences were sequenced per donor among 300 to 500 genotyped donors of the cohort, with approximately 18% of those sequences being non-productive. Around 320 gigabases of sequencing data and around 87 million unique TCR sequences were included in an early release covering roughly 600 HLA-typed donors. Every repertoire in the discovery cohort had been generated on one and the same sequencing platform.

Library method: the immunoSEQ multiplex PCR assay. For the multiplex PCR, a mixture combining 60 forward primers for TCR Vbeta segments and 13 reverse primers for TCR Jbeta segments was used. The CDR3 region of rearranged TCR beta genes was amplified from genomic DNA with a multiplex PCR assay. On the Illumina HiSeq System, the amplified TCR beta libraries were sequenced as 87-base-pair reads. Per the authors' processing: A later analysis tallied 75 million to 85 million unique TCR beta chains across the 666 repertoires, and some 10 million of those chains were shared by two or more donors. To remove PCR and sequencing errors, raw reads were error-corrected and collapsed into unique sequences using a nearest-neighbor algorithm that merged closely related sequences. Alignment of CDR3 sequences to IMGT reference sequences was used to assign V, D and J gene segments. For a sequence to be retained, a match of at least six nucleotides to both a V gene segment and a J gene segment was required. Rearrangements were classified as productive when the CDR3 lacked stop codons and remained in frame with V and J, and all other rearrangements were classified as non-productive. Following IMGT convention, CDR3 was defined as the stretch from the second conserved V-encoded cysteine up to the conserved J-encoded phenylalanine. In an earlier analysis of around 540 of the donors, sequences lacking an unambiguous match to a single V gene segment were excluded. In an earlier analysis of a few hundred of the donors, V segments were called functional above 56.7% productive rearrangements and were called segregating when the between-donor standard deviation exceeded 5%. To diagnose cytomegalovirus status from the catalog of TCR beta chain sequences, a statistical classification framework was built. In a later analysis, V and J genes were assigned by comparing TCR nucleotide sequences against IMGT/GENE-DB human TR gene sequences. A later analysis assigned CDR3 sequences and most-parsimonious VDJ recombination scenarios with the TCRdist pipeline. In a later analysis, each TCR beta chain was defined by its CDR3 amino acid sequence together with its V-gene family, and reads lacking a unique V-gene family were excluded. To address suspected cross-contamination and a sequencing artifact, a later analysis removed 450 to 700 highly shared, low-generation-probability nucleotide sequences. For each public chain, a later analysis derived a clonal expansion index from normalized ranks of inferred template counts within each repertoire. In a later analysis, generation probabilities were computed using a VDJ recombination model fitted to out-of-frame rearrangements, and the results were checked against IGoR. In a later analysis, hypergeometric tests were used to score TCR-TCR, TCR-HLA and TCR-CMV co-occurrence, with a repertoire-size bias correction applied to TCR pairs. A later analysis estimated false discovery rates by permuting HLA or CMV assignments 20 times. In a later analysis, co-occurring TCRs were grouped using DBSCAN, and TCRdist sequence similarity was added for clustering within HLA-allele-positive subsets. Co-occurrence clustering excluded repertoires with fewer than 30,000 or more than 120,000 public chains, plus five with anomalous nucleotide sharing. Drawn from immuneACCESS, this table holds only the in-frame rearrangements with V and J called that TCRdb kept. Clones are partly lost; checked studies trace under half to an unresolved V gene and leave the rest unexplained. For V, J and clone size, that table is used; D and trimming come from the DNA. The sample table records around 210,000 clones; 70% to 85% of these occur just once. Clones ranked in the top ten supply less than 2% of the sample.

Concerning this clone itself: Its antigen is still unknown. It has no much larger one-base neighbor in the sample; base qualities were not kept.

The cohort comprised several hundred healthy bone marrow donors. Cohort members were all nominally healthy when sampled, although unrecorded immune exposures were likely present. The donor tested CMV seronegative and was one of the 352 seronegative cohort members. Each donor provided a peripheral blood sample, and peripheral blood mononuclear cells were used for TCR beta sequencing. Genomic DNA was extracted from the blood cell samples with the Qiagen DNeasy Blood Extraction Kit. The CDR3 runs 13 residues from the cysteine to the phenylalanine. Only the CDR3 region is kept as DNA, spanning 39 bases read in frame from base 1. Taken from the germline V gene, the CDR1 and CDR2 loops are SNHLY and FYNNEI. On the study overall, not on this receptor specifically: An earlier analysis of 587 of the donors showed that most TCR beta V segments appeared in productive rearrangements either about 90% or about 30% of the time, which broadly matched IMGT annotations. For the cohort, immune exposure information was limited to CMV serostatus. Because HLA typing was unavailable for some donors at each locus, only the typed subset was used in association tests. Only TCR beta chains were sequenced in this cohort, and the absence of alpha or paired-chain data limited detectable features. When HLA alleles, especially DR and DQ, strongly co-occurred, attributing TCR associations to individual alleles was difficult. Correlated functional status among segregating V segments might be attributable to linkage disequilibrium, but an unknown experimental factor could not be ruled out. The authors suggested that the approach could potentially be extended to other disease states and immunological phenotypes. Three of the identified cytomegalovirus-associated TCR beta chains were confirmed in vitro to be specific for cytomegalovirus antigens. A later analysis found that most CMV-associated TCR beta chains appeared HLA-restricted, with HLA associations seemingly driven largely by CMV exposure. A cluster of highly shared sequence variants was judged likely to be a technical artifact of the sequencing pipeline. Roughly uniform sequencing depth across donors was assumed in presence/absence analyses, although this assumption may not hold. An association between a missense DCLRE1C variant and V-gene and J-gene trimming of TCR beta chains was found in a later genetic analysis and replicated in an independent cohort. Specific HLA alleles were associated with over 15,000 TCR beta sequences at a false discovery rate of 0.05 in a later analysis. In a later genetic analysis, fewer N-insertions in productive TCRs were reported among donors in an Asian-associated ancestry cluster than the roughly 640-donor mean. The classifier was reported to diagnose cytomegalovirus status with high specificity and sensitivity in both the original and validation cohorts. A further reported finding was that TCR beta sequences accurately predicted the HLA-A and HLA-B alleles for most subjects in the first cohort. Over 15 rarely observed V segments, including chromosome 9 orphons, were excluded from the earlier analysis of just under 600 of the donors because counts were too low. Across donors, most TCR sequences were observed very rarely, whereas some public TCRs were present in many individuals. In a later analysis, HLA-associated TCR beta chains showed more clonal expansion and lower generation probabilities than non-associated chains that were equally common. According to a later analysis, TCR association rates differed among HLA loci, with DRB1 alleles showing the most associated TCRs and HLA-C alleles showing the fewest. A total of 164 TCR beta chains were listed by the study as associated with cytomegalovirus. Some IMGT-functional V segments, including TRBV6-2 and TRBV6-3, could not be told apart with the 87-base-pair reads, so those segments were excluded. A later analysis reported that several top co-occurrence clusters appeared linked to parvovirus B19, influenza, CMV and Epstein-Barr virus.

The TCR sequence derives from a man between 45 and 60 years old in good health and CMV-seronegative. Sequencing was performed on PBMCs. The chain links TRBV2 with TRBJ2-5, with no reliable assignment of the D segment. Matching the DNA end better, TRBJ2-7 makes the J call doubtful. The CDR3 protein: CASRHSYSYEQYF. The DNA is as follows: TGTGCCAGCAGGCACAGTTACTCCTACGAGCAGTACTTC.